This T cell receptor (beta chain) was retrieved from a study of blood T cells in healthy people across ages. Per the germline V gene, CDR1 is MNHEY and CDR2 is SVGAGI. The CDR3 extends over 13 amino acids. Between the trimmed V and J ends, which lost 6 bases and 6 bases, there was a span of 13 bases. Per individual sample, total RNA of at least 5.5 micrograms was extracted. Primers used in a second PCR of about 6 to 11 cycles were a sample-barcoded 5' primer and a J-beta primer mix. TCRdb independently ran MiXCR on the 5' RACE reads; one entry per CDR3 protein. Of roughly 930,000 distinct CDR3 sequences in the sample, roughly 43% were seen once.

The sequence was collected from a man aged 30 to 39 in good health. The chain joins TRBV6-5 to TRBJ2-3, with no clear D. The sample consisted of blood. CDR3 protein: CASSPGPKDTQYF. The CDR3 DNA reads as TGTGCCAGCAGCCCCGGCCCAAAGGATACGCAGTATTTT.